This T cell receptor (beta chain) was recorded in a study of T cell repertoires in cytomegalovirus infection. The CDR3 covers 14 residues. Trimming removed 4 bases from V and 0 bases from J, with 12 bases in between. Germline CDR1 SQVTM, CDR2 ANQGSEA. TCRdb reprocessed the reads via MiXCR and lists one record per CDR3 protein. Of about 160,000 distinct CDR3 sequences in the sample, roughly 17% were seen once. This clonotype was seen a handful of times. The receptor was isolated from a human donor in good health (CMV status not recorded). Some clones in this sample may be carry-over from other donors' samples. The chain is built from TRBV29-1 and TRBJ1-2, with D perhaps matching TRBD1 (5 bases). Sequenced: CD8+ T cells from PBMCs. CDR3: CSVGVGPTNYGYTF. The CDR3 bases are TGCAGCGTTGGAGTGGGGCCTACTAACTATGGCTACACCTTC.